Below are 23 T cell receptor beta chains sequenced from a single sample in a study of cytomegalovirus exposure and HLA in healthy donors. The PCR was carried out with 60 Vbeta primers and 13 Jbeta primers. TCRdb's table, derived via immunoSEQ multiplex PCR, lists solely in-frame clones and lacks some. The sample yields over 100,000 clones, about 70% seen once. The specimen was PBMCs. These receptors were taken from a woman aged 25 to 39 in good health and CMV-seronegative.

The chain joins TRBV28 to TRBJ1-4; D possibly corresponds to TRBD1 (5 bases). Trimming shortened V by 2 bases and J by 0 bases, and 10 bases separated the two germline ends. The CDR3 is made up of 16 amino acids. Germline V gene sequence: CDR1 MDHEN, CDR2 SYDVKM. CDR3 nucleotide sequence: TGTGCCAGCAGTTTAGACGGACAAACAACTAATGAAAAACTGTTTTTT. This gives the protein CASSLDGQTTNEKLFF.

The CDR3 region has the DNA TGTGCCAGCAGCGTAGGAGGCTTATACAATGAGCAGTTCTTC. Residues: CASSVGGLYNEQFF. The chain employs TRBV9 and TRBJ2-1; no firm D call. Trimming took 0 bases from V and 4 from J, leaving 8 bases between them. Germline loops: CDR1 SGDLS, CDR2 YYNGEE. This CDR3 is 14 amino acids long.

Only one count was recorded for this clone. This chain links TRBV6-5 with TRBJ2-3, with a tentative D call TRBD1 (5 bases). Trimming took off 5 bases at V and 8 bases at J, with 14 bases between the two ends. The CDR3 is 13 amino acids. The germline CDR1 and CDR2 sequences are MNHEY and SVGAGI. CDR3 bases: TGTGCCAGCAGTCCCCCCGACAGCCCTACGCAGTATTTT. Protein: CASSPPDSPTQYF.

This sequence joins TRBV30 and TRBJ1-5; D uncertain. The CDR3 loop spans 12 amino acids. V was shortened by 2 bases and J by 7 bases, with 9 bases between the two germline ends. Germline CDR1 is GTSNPN and CDR2 is SVGIG (reference sequence). CDR3 DNA sequence: TGTGCCTGGAGTTCGGGTCTCCAGCCCCAGCATTTT. Its protein is CAWSSGLQPQHF.

This chain connects TRBV14 to TRBJ1-6, with 7 nucleotides matching TRBD1. CDR3 length equals 15 residues. V gave up 0 bases and J gave up 7 bases; unmatched junction bases: 3. Germline lookup yields CDR1 SGHDN and CDR2 FVKESK. The CDR3 reads CASSQEGTVNSPLHF. The CDR3 nucleotides read TGTGCCAGCAGCCAAGAAGGGACAGTCAATTCACCCCTCCACTTT.

The chain employs TRBV11-1 and TRBJ2-3; possible D gene TRBD2, 6 bases. The CDR3 is 17 residues long. Germline CDR1 and CDR2: SGHAT and FQDESV (reference sequence). Trimming stripped 1 base from V and 2 bases from J, with 16 bases between. CDR3 in DNA: TGTGCCAGCAGCTTAGACCTGGCGGGGACTGTCACAGATACGCAGTATTTT. Translating it yields CASSLDLAGTVTDTQYF.

The chain has TRBV6-1 and TRBJ2-5; TRBD2 agrees at 12 bases. Germline V lookup: CDR1 MNHNS, CDR2 SASEGT. The V segment lost 9 bases and the J segment 4 bases; nucleotides outside the gene matches: 6. The CDR3 runs to 14 residues. The CDR3 nucleotides read TGTGCCAGTCGACTAGCGGGAGAGGGAGAGACCCAGTACTTC. It is translated as CASRLAGEGETQYF.

About this clone itself: The CDR3 does not close with the conserved phenylalanine or tryptophan, likely indicating a read error. Because the CDR3's place on the DNA is in doubt, the DNA is left out and the CDR3 is given as listed by TCRdb. V and J are TRBV30 and TRBJ2-7; no check of the table's D call, TRBD2, against the DNA was made. CDR1 is GTSNPN and CDR2 is SVGIG in the germline V gene (reference sequence). The CDR3 spans 9 residues, counting both ends. CDR3 in amino acids: CAWSGLESC.

The chain has TRBV30 and TRBJ1-2, with D possibly TRBD1 on 5 matching bases. CDR1 and CDR2 from the germline V gene are GTSNPN and SVGIG (reference sequence). V was cut by 4 bases and J by 8 bases, with 17 bases left in between. The CDR3 is 13 residues long. In nucleotides, the CDR3 is TGTGCCTGGACCTTCGGGGGGGGTGTAGGCTACACCTTC. Translated: CAWTFGGGVGYTF. The full variable domain, with the rest looked up from reference TRBV30 and TRBJ1-2, is SQTIHQWPATLVQPVGSPLSLECTVEGTSNPNLYWYRQAAGRGLQLLFYSVGIGQISSEVPQNLSASRPQDRQFILSSKKLLLSDSGFYLCAWTFGGGVGYTFGSGTRLTVV.

This chain connects TRBV13 to TRBJ1-1, with D tentatively TRBD1 (5 bases). Per germline, CDR1 PRHDT and CDR2 FYEKMQ (reference sequence). The CDR3 is 15 residues long. V was shortened by 2 bases and J by 8 bases, with 18 bases between the two germline ends. The CDR3 region has the DNA TGTGCCAGCAGCTTAATGCAGGGTCAGATGTGGGAAGCTTTCTTT. Protein sequence: CASSLMQGQMWEAFF.

This chain joins TRBV19 and TRBJ1-5, with TRBD1 matching 7 bases. From germline, CDR1 is LNHDA and CDR2 SQIVND (reference sequence). The CDR3 is 12 amino acids. V gave up 5 bases and J gave up 6 bases; unmatched junction bases: 1. This chain's CDR3 is CASSSGGQPQHF. For the CDR3, the DNA is TGTGCCAGTAGTTCAGGGGGTCAGCCCCAGCATTTT.

The gene calls are TRBV13 and TRBJ2-7, with 7 positions matching TRBD1. The CDR3 covers 17 residues. Germline V gives CDR1 PRHDT, CDR2 FYEKMQ (reference sequence). The ends lost 0 bases at V and 4 bases at J; junction bases unmatched: 12. CDR3 protein: CASSLGVLTGRKYEQYF. The CDR3, as DNA: TGTGCCAGCAGCTTAGGCGTTTTGACAGGGAGAAAATACGAGCAGTACTTC.

The sample holds a few counts of this clone. The chain is built from TRBV7-8 and TRBJ2-5; TRBD2 matches at 7 bases. V was clipped by 0 bases and J by 5 bases; unmatched bases: 15. From germline, CDR1 is SGHVS and CDR2 FQNEAQ. CDR3 length equals 18 residues. The CDR3 reads CASSLAPLRAGREETQYF. The CDR3 DNA reads as TGTGCCAGCAGCTTAGCGCCCCTAAGAGCGGGGAGGGAGGAGACCCAGTACTTC.

This chain connects TRBV14 to TRBJ1-2, with TRBD1 as a possible D gene (5 bases). Deletions cut 1 base from V and 11 bases from J, with 17 bases between. Germline CDR1 reads SGHDN; CDR2 reads FVKESK. CDR3 length: 14 amino acids. CDR3 nucleotide sequence: TGTGCCAGCAGCCAAGCCCGGGGGGAAGTAGGATACACCTTC. Translation: CASSQARGEVGYTF.

This clone has just a few counts. The chain employs TRBV5-1 and TRBJ2-3, with 13 bases identical to TRBD2. This CDR3 comprises 17 residues. V dropped 1 base and J dropped 4; count of bases not matched to a gene: 6. Germline values: CDR1 SGHRS, CDR2 YFSETQ. CDR3 protein: CASSLQTSGGLPDTQYF. CDR3 DNA sequence: TGCGCCAGCAGCTTGCAGACTAGCGGGGGGCTCCCAGATACGCAGTATTTT.

The chain is built from TRBV29-1 and TRBJ2-1; D perhaps matches TRBD2 (7 bases). Per the germline V gene, CDR1 is SQVTM and CDR2 is ANQGSEA. CDR3 length equals 15 residues. The V gene lost 4 bases and the J gene lost 5 bases, with 18 bases spanning the gap. This CDR3 reads CSVGGGGTSNNEQFF. The CDR3 DNA reads as TGCAGCGTTGGAGGGGGGGGGACGAGCAACAATGAGCAGTTCTTC.

The chain couples TRBV5-1 to TRBJ2-3; weak D call: TRBD1 (6 bases). Germline CDR1 is SGHRS and CDR2 is YFSETQ. Trimming pared 4 bases from V and 5 bases from J, leaving 14 bases between. This CDR3 comprises 14 residues. CDR3: CASSVGRGQDTQYF. The CDR3 region has the DNA TGCGCCAGCAGCGTGGGTAGGGGACAAGATACGCAGTATTTT.

The CDR3 DNA follows: TGTGCCAGCAGCTTAGGACAGGTCACTGAAGCTTTCTTT. Translation: CASSLGQVTEAFF. This sequence joins TRBV7-6 and TRBJ1-1; weak D call: TRBD1 (6 bases). The V and J ends lost 1 base and 4 bases respectively, with 7 bases between them. CDR1 is SGHVS and CDR2 is FNYEAQ in the germline V gene. This CDR3 region has 13 residues. Complete variable domain (other parts from reference TRBV7-6 and TRBJ1-1): GAGVSQSPRYKVTKRGQDVALRCDPISGHVSLYWYRQALGQGPEFLTYFNYEAQQDKSGLPNDRFSAERPEGSISTLTIQRTEQRDSAMYRCASSLGQVTEAFFGQGTRLTVV.

The CDR3 coding sequence is TGTGCCAGCAGCTTGGGGCAGTTCGCTTTCTTT. Protein sequence: CASSLGQFAFF. This chain uses TRBV13 with TRBJ1-1; tentative D call: TRBD1 (5 bases). The CDR3 loop spans 11 amino acids. Between the trimmed V and J ends, which lost 3 bases and 11 bases, there was a span of 10 bases. Germline CDR1 reads PRHDT; CDR2 reads FYEKMQ (reference sequence).

V is TRBV5-1 and J is TRBJ1-1; maybe TRBD1 (5 bases). CDR1 is SGHRS, CDR2 YFSETQ, per germline. V gave up 0 bases and J gave up 4 bases, with 10 bases separating them. This CDR3 comprises 14 residues. This CDR3 reads CASSLGRGGTEAFF. DNA for the CDR3: TGCGCCAGCAGCTTGGGACGGGGGGGCACTGAAGCTTTCTTT.

This chain links TRBV27 with TRBJ2-7; the D gene is possibly TRBD2 (5 bases). With 3 bases removed from V and 0 bases from J, the gap between germline ends came to 9 bases. Germline V lookup: CDR1 MNHEY, CDR2 SMNVEV (reference sequence). The CDR3 loop spans 14 amino acids. CDR3 coding DNA: TGTGCCAGCAGTTTTTCCGGGAACTCCTACGAGCAGTACTTC. This sequence encodes CASSFSGNSYEQYF.

The chain couples TRBV11-3 to TRBJ2-3, with 15 nucleotides matching TRBD2. The germline gives CDR1 SGHNT, CDR2 YENEEA. The CDR3 is 16 residues long. J lost 5 bases, V lost 5 bases, and 5 bases had no gene match. Here the CDR3 reads CASSRTSGGAGDTQYF. Written as DNA, the CDR3 is TGTGCCAGCAGCCGGACTAGCGGGGGGGCCGGAGATACGCAGTATTTT.

V gene TRBV30 combines with J gene TRBJ1-2, with 7 bases that match TRBD1. This CDR3 comprises 16 residues. The V segment lost 0 bases and the J segment 1 base; nucleotides outside the gene matches: 8. Germline CDR1 reads GTSNPN; CDR2 reads SVGIG (reference sequence). CDR3 in DNA: TGTGCCTGGAGTGTACTTGGGACAGAATTTAACTATGGCTACACCTTC. This translates into CAWSVLGTEFNYGYTF. Using reference TRBV30 and TRBJ1-2 for the parts outside the CDR3, the full variable domain is SQTIHQWPATLVQPVGSPLSLECTVEGTSNPNLYWYRQAAGRGLQLLFYSVGIGQISSEVPQNLSASRPQDRQFILSSKKLLLSDSGFYLCAWSVLGTEFNYGYTFGSGTRLTVV.